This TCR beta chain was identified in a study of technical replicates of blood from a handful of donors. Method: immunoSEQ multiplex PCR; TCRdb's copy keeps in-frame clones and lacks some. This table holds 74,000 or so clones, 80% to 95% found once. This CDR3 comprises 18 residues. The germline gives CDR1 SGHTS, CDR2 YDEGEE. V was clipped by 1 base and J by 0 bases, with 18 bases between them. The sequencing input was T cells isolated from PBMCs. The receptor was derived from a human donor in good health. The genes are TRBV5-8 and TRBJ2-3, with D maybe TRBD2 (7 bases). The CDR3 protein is CASSLRGARAASTDTQYF. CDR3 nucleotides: TGTGCCAGCAGCTTGCGGGGGGCAAGGGCGGCTAGCACAGATACGCAGTATTTT.